This is a list of T cell receptor beta chains from one sample in a study of cytomegalovirus exposure and HLA in healthy donors. TCRdb keeps only in-frame clones here, not all; method: immunoSEQ multiplex PCR. Here the sample spans around 62,000 clones, around 89% being singletons. The sequencing input was PBMCs. The receptor set was obtained from a woman between 18 and 29 years old in good health and CMV-seronegative. CDR3s include the opening cysteine and the closing phenylalanine or tryptophan. A D gene is named only where the DNA matches it firmly.

j_call d_call v_call cdr3_aa
TRBJ2-7 . TRBV7-2 CASSLVGRVALAYEQYF
TRBJ1-2 TRBD1 TRBV11-2 CASSLRDRDFGYGYTF
TRBJ2-1 TRBD2 TRBV7-3 CASSLLRGGVNNEQFF
TRBJ2-1 TRBD2 TRBV5-4 CASSLEFELAGRGEQFF
TRBJ2-2 TRBD2 TRBV9 CASSGSGGPVVGELFF
TRBJ2-3 TRBD2 TRBV4-2 CASSPGTSGHGTDTQYF
TRBJ2-1 . TRBV28 CASTVSYNEQFF
TRBJ1-2 . TRBV2 CASSATDGGYTF
TRBJ2-7 TRBD1 TRBV2 CASRAGQGPSYEQYF
TRBJ1-2 TRBD1 TRBV6-1 CASSDRTGGLNYGYTF
TRBJ1-2 . TRBV6-1 CASSESGGNYGYTF
TRBJ2-3 . TRBV4-1 CASSQVAVGPDTQYF
TRBJ2-7 . TRBV7-9 CASSLELLEQYF
TRBJ2-3 . TRBV29-1 CSAKPEVSDTQYF
TRBJ2-7 . TRBV29-1 CSGGEDYEQYF
TRBJ2-2 . TRBV9 CASSAGGNTGELFF
TRBJ2-3 . TRBV9 CASSAGATDTQYF
TRBJ2-3 TRBD2 TRBV5-6 CASSKGLAGVADTQYF
TRBJ1-5 . TRBV18 CASSSEHSNQPQHF
TRBJ2-7 TRBD1 TRBV11-2 CASSLISGGGEQYF
TRBJ1-5 . TRBV5-8 CASSFRSNQPQHF
TRBJ2-2 TRBD2 TRBV7-6 CASSLISGGANTGELFF
TRBJ1-1 . TRBV19 CASSIGAGSTEAFF
TRBJ2-5 TRBD1 TRBV7-2 CASSSHSRTGGETQYF
TRBJ2-7 TRBD2 TRBV7-2 CASSSTGTSNEQYF
TRBJ1-4 . TRBV15 CATSRGAGIATNEKLFF
TRBJ1-2 TRBD1 TRBV11-2 CASSLQGAGGYTF
TRBJ1-1 . TRBV7-9 CASSPAGAAEAFF
TRBJ2-5 . TRBV2 CASRTQGKETQYF
TRBJ2-5 TRBD1 TRBV7-8 CASSLGGTGGRETQYF
TRBJ1-3 . TRBV7-6 CASSVDRPSGNTIYF
TRBJ1-6 . TRBV10-3 CAIARGNNSPLHF
TRBJ1-5 TRBD1 TRBV19 CAARRGLGNQPQHF
TRBJ1-2 . TRBV19 CASSILGVRMGYTF
TRBJ2-5 TRBD2 TRBV6-6 CAKIKREGPRETQYF
TRBJ1-1 . TRBV21-1 CASSKTAPIHTEAFF
TRBJ2-3 TRBD1 TRBV27 CASSWAGGEDTQYF
TRBJ1-4 . TRBV2 CASSDLGGPREKLFF
TRBJ2-7 . TRBV14 CASSSQLGAEQYF
TRBJ1-1 . TRBV2 CASSMQDSEAFF
TRBJ1-5 TRBD1 TRBV6-1 CASSDAGDRGRNQPQHF
TRBJ2-7 TRBD1 TRBV4-2 CASSQDPTGGSHEQYF
TRBJ2-2 TRBD2 TRBV5-1 CASSATSGGTGELFF
TRBJ2-7 . TRBV4-1 CASSQGRDSTYEQYF
TRBJ2-7 . TRBV4-3 CASSQVHSAGGTSYEQYF
TRBJ2-1 . TRBV5-1 CASSLGLALDEQFF
TRBJ2-7 TRBD2 TRBV5-1 CASSLWASGTNEQYF
TRBJ1-1 TRBD1 TRBV7-2 CASSLRQGVAFF
TRBJ1-5 . TRBV7-2 CASSLAAGIRNQPQHF
TRBJ2-6 . TRBV13 CASSPPGSGANVLTF
TRBJ2-7 TRBD1 TRBV6-1 CASSAGTASHEQYF
TRBJ2-5 TRBD2 TRBV5-1 CASSLTSGRETQYF
TRBJ1-3 . TRBV28 CASSVQDSTGNTIYF